The source of this T cell receptor (beta chain) is a study of OX40 agonist ivuxolimab in advanced cancers. The germline gives CDR1 SNHLY, CDR2 FYNNEI. The CDR3 extends over 17 amino acids. V lost 3 bases to trimming and J lost 3 bases, with 20 bases between them. Produced via immunoSEQ multiplex PCR; TCRdb's table is partial and in-frame only. The sample holds about 73,000 clones, 90% seen once. Sequenced here: CD4+ or CD8+ T cells sorted from blood, sampled in a trial of the OX40 agonist ivuxolimab. This clonotype was obtained from an adult with an advanced solid tumor such as melanoma, head and neck, liver or kidney cancer. The chain couples TRBV2 to TRBJ1-1; no clear D gene. CDR3 amino acids: CASSDYPGRGDYTEAFF. The CDR3 DNA follows: TGTGCCAGCAGTGATTATCCGGGTCGGGGAGATTACACTGAAGCTTTCTTT.